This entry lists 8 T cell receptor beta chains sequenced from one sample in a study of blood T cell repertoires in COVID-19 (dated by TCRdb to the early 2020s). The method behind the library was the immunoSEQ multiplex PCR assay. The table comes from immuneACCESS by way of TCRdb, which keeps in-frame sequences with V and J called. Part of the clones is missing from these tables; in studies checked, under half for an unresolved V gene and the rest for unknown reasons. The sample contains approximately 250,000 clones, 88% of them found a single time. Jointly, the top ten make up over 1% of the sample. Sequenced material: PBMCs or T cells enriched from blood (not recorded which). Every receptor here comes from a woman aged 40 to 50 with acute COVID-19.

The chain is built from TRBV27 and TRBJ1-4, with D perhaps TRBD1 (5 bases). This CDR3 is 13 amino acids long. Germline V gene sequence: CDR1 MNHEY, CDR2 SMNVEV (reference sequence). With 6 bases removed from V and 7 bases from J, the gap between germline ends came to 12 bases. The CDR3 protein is CASRGHVGEKLFF. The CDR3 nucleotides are TGTGCCAGCAGGGGGCATGTTGGTGAAAAACTGTTTTTT.

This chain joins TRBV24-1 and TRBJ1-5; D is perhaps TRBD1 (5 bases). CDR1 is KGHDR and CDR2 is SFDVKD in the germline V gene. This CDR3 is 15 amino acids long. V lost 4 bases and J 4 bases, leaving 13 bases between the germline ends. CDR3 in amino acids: CATSEGLSGNQPQHF. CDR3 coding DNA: TGTGCCACCAGTGAGGGTCTATCAGGGAATCAGCCCCAGCATTTT.

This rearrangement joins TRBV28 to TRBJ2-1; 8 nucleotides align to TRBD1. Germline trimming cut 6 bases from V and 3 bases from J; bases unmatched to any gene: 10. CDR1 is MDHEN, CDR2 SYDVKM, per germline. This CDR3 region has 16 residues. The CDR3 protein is CASSAPGDRGYNEQFF. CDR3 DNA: TGTGCCAGCAGCGCTCCAGGAGACAGGGGCTACAATGAGCAGTTCTTC.

The CDR3 DNA follows: TGTGCCAGCAGTGACATAGGACTAATTGGCAATGAGCAGTTCTTC. Translating gives CASSDIGLIGNEQFF. The V call is TRBV6-1, the J call TRBJ2-1; maybe TRBD2 (6 bases). V lost 3 bases and J 6 bases, leaving 15 bases between the germline ends. There are 15 residues in the CDR3. CDR1 MNHNS and CDR2 SASEGT come from the germline V gene.

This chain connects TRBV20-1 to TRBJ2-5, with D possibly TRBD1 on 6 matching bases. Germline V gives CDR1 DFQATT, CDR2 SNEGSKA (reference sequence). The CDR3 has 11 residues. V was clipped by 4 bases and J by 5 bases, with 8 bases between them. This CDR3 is CSAITGETQYF. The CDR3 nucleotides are TGCAGTGCTATAACAGGGGAGACCCAGTACTTC.

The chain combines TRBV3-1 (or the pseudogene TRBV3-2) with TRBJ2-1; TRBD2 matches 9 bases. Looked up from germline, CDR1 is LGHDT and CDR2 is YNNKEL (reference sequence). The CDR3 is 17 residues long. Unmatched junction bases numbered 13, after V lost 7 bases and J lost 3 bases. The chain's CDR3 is CASTTTTTSGYYNEQFF. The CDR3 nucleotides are TGTGCCAGCACCACCACTACAACTAGCGGGTACTACAATGAGCAGTTCTTC.

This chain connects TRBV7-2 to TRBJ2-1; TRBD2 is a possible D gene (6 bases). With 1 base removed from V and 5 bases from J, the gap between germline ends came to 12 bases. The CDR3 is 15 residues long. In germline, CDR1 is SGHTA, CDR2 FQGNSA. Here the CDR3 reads CASSLVGGTNNEQFF. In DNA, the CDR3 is TGTGCCAGCAGCTTAGTTGGCGGGACGAACAATGAGCAGTTCTTC.

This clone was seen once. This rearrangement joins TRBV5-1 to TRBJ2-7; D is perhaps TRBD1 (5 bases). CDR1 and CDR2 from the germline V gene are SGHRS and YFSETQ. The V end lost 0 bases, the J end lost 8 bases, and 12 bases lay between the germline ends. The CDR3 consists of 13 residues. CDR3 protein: CASSLAPRDQQYV. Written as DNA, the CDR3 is TGCGCCAGCAGCTTGGCGCCCAGGGATCAGCAGTACGTC.